These 26 T cell receptor beta chains came from one sample sequenced in a study of blood T cells in healthy people across ages. Then a second PCR, running about 6 to 12 cycles, was carried out with a sample-barcoded 5' primer and a J-beta primer mix. From the 5' RACE reads, TCRdb called clonotypes with MiXCR, one entry per CDR3 protein. The sample lists about 1.5 million distinct CDR3 sequences, approximately 43% seen once, with about 4% in the top ten. Sequenced: blood. The receptors stem from a woman aged 18-29 years in good health.

The rearrangement uses TRBV27 and TRBJ2-7; 9 bases map to TRBD1. CDR1 is MNHEY, CDR2 SMNVEV, per germline (reference sequence). Unmatched junction bases numbered 6, after V lost 6 bases and J lost 3 bases. The CDR3 spans 14 residues. In DNA, the CDR3 is TGTGCCAGCAGCCGACAGGGGGGTGACTACGAGCAGTACTTC. Translation: CASSRQGGDYEQYF.

The rearrangement links TRBV12-3 or TRBV12-4 to TRBJ2-5, with a tentative D call TRBD2 (5 bases). The CDR3 runs 16 residues. The V gene lost 1 base and the J gene lost 11 bases, with 23 bases spanning the gap. The CDR3 DNA is TGTGCCAGCAGTTTAGAGTGGCTAGCAGGCTACAATGAGCAGTACTTC. Amino acid sequence: CASSLEWLAGYNEQYF.

The V gene is TRBV5-1, the J gene TRBJ2-1; weak D call: TRBD1 (6 bases). Between the trimmed V and J ends, which lost 4 bases and 8 bases, there was a span of 16 bases. Germline V lookup: CDR1 SGHRS, CDR2 YFSETQ. This CDR3 region has 14 residues. The CDR3 protein is CASSKLQGDYEQFF. The DNA of the CDR3 is TGCGCCAGCAGCAAGTTACAGGGTGACTATGAGCAGTTCTTC.

The genes are TRBV20-1 and TRBJ2-1, with 9 bases matching TRBD2. Germline V gene lookup returns CDR1 DFQATT and CDR2 SNEGSKA (reference sequence). The V segment lost 5 bases and the J segment 8 bases; nucleotides outside the gene matches: 7. The CDR3 contains 13 residues. CDR3 DNA sequence: TGCAGTGCTGTAGCGGGAGCGGATGATGAGCAGTTCTTC. Its translation: CSAVAGADDEQFF.

This chain links TRBV6-1 with TRBJ2-1; no firm D call. Matching the DNA end better, TRBJ2-7 makes the J call doubtful. Germline loops: CDR1 MNHNS, CDR2 SASEGT. This CDR3 spans 13 amino acids. The CDR3 protein is CASSDAGYNEQYF. The CDR3 nucleotides read TGTGCCAGCAGTGATGCTGGGTACAATGAGCAGTACTTC.

In this sample, this clonotype turned up a few times. The rearrangement uses TRBV6-2 or TRBV6-3 and TRBJ2-7; 8 bases line up with TRBD2. CDR3 length equals 17 residues. Per germline, CDR1 MNHEY and CDR2 SVGEGT. V trimming: 6 bases; J trimming: 2 bases; junction bases outside the gene matches: 15. CDR3 sequence reads: CASRPTLERELTYEQYF. CDR3 DNA sequence: TGTGCCAGCAGACCAACCCTCGAGCGGGAGTTAACCTACGAGCAGTACTTC.

This chain connects TRBV12-3 or TRBV12-4 to TRBJ2-2, with D hard to call. Deletions cut 8 bases from V and 0 bases from J, with 10 bases between. The CDR3 loop spans 14 amino acids. CDR3 bases: TGTGCCAGCTCACCAAGGACGAACACCGGGGAGCTGTTTTTT. It is translated as CASSPRTNTGELFF.

This clonotype was recorded a few times. The CDR3 reads CASSSSRGLGKKYF. The CDR3 DNA follows: TGTGCCAGCAGTTCCTCGAGGGGACTAGGTAAAAAGTACTTC. This chain joins TRBV27 and TRBJ2-7; TRBD2 aligns across 8 bases. Germline V gene lookup returns CDR1 MNHEY and CDR2 SMNVEV (reference sequence). With V trimmed by 4 bases and J by 11 bases, 13 bases remained unmatched. CDR3 length: 14 amino acids.

This clonotype has a handful of counts. V is TRBV7-9 and J is TRBJ1-2; 7 bases match TRBD1. CDR1 and CDR2 (germline): SEHNR, FQNEAQ (reference sequence). Germline trimming cut 4 bases from V and 2 bases from J; bases unmatched to any gene: 13. This CDR3 is built from 17 residues. CDR3 DNA sequence: TGTGCCAGCAGCTCGACCGCAGGGGGGAGTGCCAACTATGGCTACACCTTC. Its translation is CASSSTAGGSANYGYTF.

This chain connects TRBV27 to TRBJ1-2, with D possibly matching TRBD1 (5 bases). Deletions cut 5 bases from V and 7 bases from J, with 17 bases between. The CDR3 runs to 14 residues. In germline, CDR1 is MNHEY, CDR2 SMNVEV (reference sequence). CDR3 bases: TGTGCCAGCAGTCTAACTGTAGGGGCTGGTGGCTACACCTTC. This encodes CASSLTVGAGGYTF.

The chain is built from TRBV4-3 and TRBJ2-3, with TRBD2 identical over 7 bases. There are 16 residues in the CDR3. Germline lookup yields CDR1 LGHNA and CDR2 YSLEER. The ends lost 0 bases at V and 3 bases at J; junction bases unmatched: 6. The CDR3 DNA is TGCGCCAGCAGCCAAGATAGGGCGGGAGTTACAGATACGCAGTATTTT. Translation gives CASSQDRAGVTDTQYF.

This rearrangement joins TRBV20-1 to TRBJ1-2; D is possibly TRBD1 (5 bases). This CDR3 has 16 residues. V dropped 0 bases and J dropped 6 bases, with 20 bases sitting between them. Germline lookup yields CDR1 DFQATT and CDR2 SNEGSKA (reference sequence). Here the CDR3 DNA reads TGCAGTGCTAGAGAGTGGGGATCCGAGCGGGGCCATGGCTACACCTTC. It codes for CSAREWGSERGHGYTF.

The CDR3 DNA sequence: TGCAACGTCAAATGGGACAATGAGCAGTTCTTC. It codes for CNVKWDNEQFF. The chain recombines TRBV20-1 with TRBJ2-1; D ambiguous. CDR3 length equals 11 residues. The germline V gene has CDR1 DFQATT and CDR2 SNEGSKA (reference sequence).

This clonotype was found a few times. Relative to the germline gene, one junction end is altered; a read error may explain this. The J gene is TRBJ1-5, the V gene TRBV19; D possibly corresponds to TRBD1 (5 bases). The CDR3 loop spans 14 amino acids. Germline V gene sequence: CDR1 LNHDA, CDR2 SQIVND (reference sequence). The CDR3 sequence: CASSIDRGNQPQHF. The CDR3, as DNA: TGTGCCAGTAGCATAGACAGAGGCAATCAGCCCCAGCATTTT.

CDR3 residues: CASTIRGTGIGGYTF. CDR3 nucleotides: TGTGCCAGCACGATCCGGGGGACAGGGATAGGTGGCTACACCTTC. The gene calls are TRBV6-2 or TRBV6-3 and TRBJ1-2, with 9 bases matching TRBD1. This CDR3 contains 15 residues. CDR1 is MNHEY and CDR2 is SVGEGT in the germline V gene. V shed 7 bases, J shed 7 bases, and the junction held 13 bases outside the gene matches.

The chain combines TRBV29-1 with TRBJ2-3; no firm D call. Germline CDR1 reads SQVTM; CDR2 reads ANQGSEA. CDR3 length: 13 amino acids. V dropped 7 bases and J dropped 7 bases, with 18 bases sitting between them. CDR3 region: CSGNPLVTHTQYF. As DNA, the CDR3 is TGCAGCGGCAACCCCCTGGTTACACATACGCAGTATTTT.

The chain uses TRBV4-1 and TRBJ2-1; D is unresolved. V shed 1 base and J shed 10 bases, with 20 bases lying between them. Germline CDR1 MGHRA, CDR2 YSYEKL. The CDR3 contains 16 residues. The CDR3 DNA sequence: TGCGCCAGCAGCCAAGGAAGGGTAACAGTCCCTCAAGAGCAGTTCTTC. Translated: CASSQGRVTVPQEQFF.

This clonotype was recorded a few times. The chain recombines TRBV5-1 with TRBJ2-3, with unresolved D. Germline V gene lookup returns CDR1 SGHRS and CDR2 YFSETQ. V dropped 4 bases and J dropped 4 bases, with 7 bases sitting between them. The CDR3 totals 12 residues. Here the CDR3 reads CASSIQADTQYF. CDR3 sequence (DNA): TGCGCCAGCAGCATACAAGCAGATACGCAGTATTTT.

The chain carries TRBV20-1 and TRBJ1-2, with D possibly matching TRBD1 (5 bases). Trimming removed 0 bases from V and 8 bases from J, with 7 bases in between. The CDR3 covers 11 residues. CDR1 and CDR2 (germline): DFQATT, SNEGSKA (reference sequence). The CDR3 DNA is TGCAGTGCTAGAGAGGCAGGGGGCTACACCTTC. Its protein is CSAREAGGYTF.

The chain links TRBV6-5 to TRBJ1-2; TRBD1 matches 7 bases. The CDR3 loop spans 12 amino acids. Germline V gene sequence: CDR1 MNHEY, CDR2 SVGAGI. The trim removed 11 bases at V and 4 bases at J, leaving 7 bases unmatched. CDR3 bases: TGTGCCGTAGGGGGCAGGCTCTATGGCTACACCTTC. As protein: CAVGGRLYGYTF.

This clonotype was seen a few times. The rearrangement joins TRBV12-3 or TRBV12-4 to TRBJ1-5, with D unclear. V lost 3 bases to trimming and J lost 2 bases, with 11 bases between them. This CDR3 spans 15 amino acids. CDR3 in DNA: TGTGCCAGCAGTTTTTCGAGCGAGGGCAATCAGCCCCAGCATTTT. Its protein is CASSFSSEGNQPQHF.

This clonotype occurred a few times. The chain joins TRBV20-1 to TRBJ2-2; 9 nucleotides match TRBD1. J lost 2 bases, V lost 8 bases, and 9 bases had no gene match. CDR1 and CDR2 (germline): DFQATT, SNEGSKA (reference sequence). The CDR3 runs 15 residues. The CDR3, as DNA: TGCAGTTGCTTTGGGGGACAGGGAAACACCGGGGAGCTGTTTTTT. Its translation is CSCFGGQGNTGELFF.

The V call is TRBV5-1, the J call TRBJ2-1, with D tentatively TRBD2 (6 bases). V was trimmed by 1 base and J by 8 bases, leaving 13 bases between them. The CDR3 is 14 amino acids. Per the germline V gene, CDR1 is SGHRS and CDR2 is YFSETQ. CDR3 sequence: CASSLLAEVDEQFF. In DNA, the CDR3 is TGCGCCAGCAGCTTGTTAGCGGAGGTGGATGAGCAGTTCTTC.

A few counts support this clonotype. The chain joins TRBV2 to TRBJ1-1, with D tentatively TRBD1 (5 bases). The CDR3 spans 14 residues. The ends were cut back, 7 bases at V and 6 bases at J, with 18 bases in the middle. Germline V gene sequence: CDR1 SNHLY, CDR2 FYNNEI. CDR3 amino acids: CASNLAAQGPEAFF. The CDR3 region has the DNA TGTGCCAGCAATTTGGCCGCCCAGGGTCCTGAAGCTTTCTTT.

This clonotype has a handful of counts. The rearrangement links TRBV6-6 to TRBJ1-4, with 9 bases aligning to TRBD1. The CDR3 contains 14 residues. V was clipped by 5 bases and J by 6 bases; unmatched bases: 4. The germline V gene encodes CDR1 MNHNY and CDR2 SVGAGI (reference sequence). CDR3 residues: CASSDRGMDEKLFF. The CDR3 DNA reads as TGTGCCAGCAGTGACAGGGGGATGGATGAAAAACTGTTTTTT.

This clonotype has more than one count but fewer than ten. J is TRBJ2-1 and V is TRBV5-6, with 7 bases that match TRBD2. Germline assignment: CDR1 SGHDT and CDR2 YYEEEE. The CDR3 totals 11 residues. With 4 bases clipped from V and 11 bases from J, the junction kept 3 bases outside the gene matches. In DNA form, the CDR3 reads TGTGCCAGCAGCCGGGACTACAAGCAGTTCTTC. Amino acids: CASSRDYKQFF.